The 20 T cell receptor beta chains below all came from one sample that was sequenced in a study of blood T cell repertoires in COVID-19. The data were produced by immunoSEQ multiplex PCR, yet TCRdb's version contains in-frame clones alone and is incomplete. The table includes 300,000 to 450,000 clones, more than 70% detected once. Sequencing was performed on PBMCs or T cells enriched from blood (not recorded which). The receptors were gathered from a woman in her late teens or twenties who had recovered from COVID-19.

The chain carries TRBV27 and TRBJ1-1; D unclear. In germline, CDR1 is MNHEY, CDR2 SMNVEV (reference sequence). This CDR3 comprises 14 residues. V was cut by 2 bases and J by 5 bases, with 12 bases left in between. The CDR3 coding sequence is TGTGCCAGCAGTTTAGAAGGGCGAGGGACTGAAGCTTTCTTT. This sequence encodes CASSLEGRGTEAFF.

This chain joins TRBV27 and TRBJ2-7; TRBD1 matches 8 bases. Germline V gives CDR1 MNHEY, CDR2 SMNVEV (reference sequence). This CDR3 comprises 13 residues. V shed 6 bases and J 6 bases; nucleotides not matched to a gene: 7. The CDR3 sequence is CASRTGALGEQYF. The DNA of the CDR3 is TGTGCCAGCAGGACAGGGGCCTTGGGCGAGCAGTACTTC.

CDR3: CASSFGDRGLSFF. CDR3 nucleotides: TGTGCCAGCAGTTTTGGGGACAGGGGGCTTTCTTTCTTT. The chain carries TRBV12-3 or TRBV12-4 and TRBJ1-1; TRBD1 agrees at 12 bases. V shed 3 bases and J 12 bases; nucleotides not matched to a gene: 5. CDR3 size: 13 residues.

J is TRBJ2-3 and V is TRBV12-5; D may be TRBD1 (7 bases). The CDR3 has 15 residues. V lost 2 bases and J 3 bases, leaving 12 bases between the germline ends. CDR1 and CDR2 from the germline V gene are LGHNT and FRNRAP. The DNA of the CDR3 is TGTGCTAGTGGTTTGAGACAGGGAGGTACAGATACGCAGTATTTT. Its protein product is CASGLRQGGTDTQYF. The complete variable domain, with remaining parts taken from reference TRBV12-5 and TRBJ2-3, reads DARVTQTPRHKVTEMGQEVTMRCQPILGHNTVFWYRQTMMQGLELLAYFRNRAPLDDSGMPKDRFSAEMPDATLATLKIQPSEPRDSAVYFCASGLRQGGTDTQYFGPGTRLTVL.

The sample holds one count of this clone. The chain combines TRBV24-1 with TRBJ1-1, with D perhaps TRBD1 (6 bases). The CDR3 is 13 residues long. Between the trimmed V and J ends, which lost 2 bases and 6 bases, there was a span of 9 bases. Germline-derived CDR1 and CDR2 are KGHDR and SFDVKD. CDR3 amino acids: CATSDSGASEAFF. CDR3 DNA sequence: TGTGCCACCAGTGATTCAGGGGCTTCTGAAGCTTTCTTT.

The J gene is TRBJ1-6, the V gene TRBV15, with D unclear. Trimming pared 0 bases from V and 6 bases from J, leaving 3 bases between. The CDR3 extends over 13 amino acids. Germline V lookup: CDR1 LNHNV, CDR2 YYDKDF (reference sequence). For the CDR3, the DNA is TGTGCCACCAGCAGAGACTTTAATTCACCCCTCCACTTT. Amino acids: CATSRDFNSPLHF.

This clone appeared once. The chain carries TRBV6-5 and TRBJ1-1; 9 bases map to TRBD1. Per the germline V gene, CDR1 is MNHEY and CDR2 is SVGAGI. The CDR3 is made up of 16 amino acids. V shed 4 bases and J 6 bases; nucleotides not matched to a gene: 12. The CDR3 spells CASSSTGTGMFPEAFF. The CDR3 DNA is TGTGCCAGCAGTTCAACCGGGACAGGGATGTTTCCTGAAGCTTTCTTT.

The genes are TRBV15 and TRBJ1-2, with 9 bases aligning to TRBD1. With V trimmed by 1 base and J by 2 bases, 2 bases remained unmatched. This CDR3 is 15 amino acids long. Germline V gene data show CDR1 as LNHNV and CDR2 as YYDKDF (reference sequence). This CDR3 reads CATSRVGQGNYGYTF. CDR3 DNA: TGTGCCACCAGCAGAGTGGGACAGGGAAACTATGGCTACACCTTC.

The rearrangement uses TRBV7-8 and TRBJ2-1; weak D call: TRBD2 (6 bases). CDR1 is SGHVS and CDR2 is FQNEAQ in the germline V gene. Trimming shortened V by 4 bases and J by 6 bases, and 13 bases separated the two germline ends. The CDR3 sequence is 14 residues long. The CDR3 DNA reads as TGTGCCAGCAGCTCTCGGACTATGGGCAATGAGCAGTTCTTC. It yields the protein CASSSRTMGNEQFF.

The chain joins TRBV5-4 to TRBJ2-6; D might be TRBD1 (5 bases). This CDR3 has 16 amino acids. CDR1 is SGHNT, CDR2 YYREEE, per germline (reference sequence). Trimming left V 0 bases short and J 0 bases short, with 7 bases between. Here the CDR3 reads CASSLGQLSGANVLTF. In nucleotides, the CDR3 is TGTGCCAGCAGCTTGGGACAGCTCTCTGGGGCCAACGTCCTGACTTTC. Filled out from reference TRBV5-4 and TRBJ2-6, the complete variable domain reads ETGVTQSPTHLIKTRGQQVTLRCSSQSGHNTVSWYQQALGQGPQFIFQYYREEENGRGNFPPRFSGLQFPNYSSELNVNALELDDSALYLCASSLGQLSGANVLTFGAGSRLTVL.

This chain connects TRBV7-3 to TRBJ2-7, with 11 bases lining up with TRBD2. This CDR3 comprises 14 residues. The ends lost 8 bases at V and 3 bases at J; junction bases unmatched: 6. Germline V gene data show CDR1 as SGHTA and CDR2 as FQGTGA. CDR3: CASRTSGGNYEQYF. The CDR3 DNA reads TGTGCCAGCCGCACTAGCGGGGGCAACTACGAGCAGTACTTC.

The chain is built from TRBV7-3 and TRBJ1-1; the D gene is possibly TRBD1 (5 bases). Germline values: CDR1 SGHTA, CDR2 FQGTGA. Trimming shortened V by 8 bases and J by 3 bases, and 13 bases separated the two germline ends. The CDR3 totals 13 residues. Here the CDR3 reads CASREGSDTEAFF. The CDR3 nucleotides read TGTGCCAGCCGGGAGGGGTCAGACACTGAAGCTTTCTTT.

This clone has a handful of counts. CDR3 amino acids: CASSMEGIQPQHF. CDR3 coding DNA: TGTGCCAGTAGTATGGAGGGTATTCAGCCCCAGCATTTT. The chain carries TRBV19 and TRBJ1-5; D gene uncertain. Trimming left V 3 bases short and J 6 bases short, with 9 bases between. The germline V gene encodes CDR1 LNHDA and CDR2 SQIVND (reference sequence). The CDR3 contains 13 residues.

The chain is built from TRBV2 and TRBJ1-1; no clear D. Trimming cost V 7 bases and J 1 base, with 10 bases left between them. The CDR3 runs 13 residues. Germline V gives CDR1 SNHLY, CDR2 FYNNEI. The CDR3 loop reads CASKLVENTEAFF. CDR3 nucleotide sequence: TGTGCCAGCAAGTTAGTAGAGAACACTGAAGCTTTCTTT. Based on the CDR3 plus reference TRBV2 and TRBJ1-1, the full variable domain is EPEVTQTPSHQVTQMGQEVILRCVPISNHLYFYWYRQILGQKVEFLVSFYNNEISEKSEIFDDQFSVERPDGSNFTLKIRSTKLEDSAMYFCASKLVENTEAFFGQGTRLTVV.

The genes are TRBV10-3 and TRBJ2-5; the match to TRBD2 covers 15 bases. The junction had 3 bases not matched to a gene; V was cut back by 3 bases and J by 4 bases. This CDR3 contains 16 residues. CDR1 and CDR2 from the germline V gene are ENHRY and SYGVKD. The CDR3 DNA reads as TGTGCCATCAGTGATCGGACTAGCGGGGGGGGAGAGACCCAGTACTTC. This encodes CAISDRTSGGGETQYF.

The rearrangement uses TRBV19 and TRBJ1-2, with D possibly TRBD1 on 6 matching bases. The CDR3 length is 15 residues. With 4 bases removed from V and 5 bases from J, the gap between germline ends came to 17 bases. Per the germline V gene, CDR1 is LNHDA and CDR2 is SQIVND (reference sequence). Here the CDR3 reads CASSTDSYAWYGYTF. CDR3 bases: TGTGCCAGTAGTACGGACAGCTACGCATGGTATGGCTACACCTTC.

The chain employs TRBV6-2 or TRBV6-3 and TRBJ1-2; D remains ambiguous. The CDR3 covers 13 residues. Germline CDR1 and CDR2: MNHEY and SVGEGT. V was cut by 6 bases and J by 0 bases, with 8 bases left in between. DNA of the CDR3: TGTGCCAGCAGCCCTGCGGCTAACTATGGCTACACCTTC. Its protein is CASSPAANYGYTF.

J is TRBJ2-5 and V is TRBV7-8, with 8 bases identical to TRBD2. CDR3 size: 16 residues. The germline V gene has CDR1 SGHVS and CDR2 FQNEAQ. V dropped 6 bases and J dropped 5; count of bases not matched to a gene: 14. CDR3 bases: TGTGCCAGCAGGATGAGTCGGCTAGCGGGCGGCGAGACCCAGTACTTC. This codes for CASRMSRLAGGETQYF.

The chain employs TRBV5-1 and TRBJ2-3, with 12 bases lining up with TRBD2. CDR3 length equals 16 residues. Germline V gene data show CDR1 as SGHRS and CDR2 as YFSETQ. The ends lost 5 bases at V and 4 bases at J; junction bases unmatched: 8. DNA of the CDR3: TGCGCCAGCAGGTCTTCTAGCGGGGGGGCCTCAGATACGCAGTATTTT. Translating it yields CASRSSSGGASDTQYF. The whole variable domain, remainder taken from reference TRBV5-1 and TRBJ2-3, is KAGVTQTPRYLIKTRGQQVTLSCSPISGHRSVSWYQQTPGQGLQFLFEYFSETQRNKGNFPGRFSGRQFSNSRSEMNVSTLELGDSALYLCASRSSSGGASDTQYFGPGTRLTVL.

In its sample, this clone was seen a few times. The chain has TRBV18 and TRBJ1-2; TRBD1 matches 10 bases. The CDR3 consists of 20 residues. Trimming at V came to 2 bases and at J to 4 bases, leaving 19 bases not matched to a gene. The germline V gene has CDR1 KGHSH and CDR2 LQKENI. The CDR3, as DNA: TGTGCCAGCTCACCAAAGATGGGACAGGGGTATGTGTTTCATGGCTATGGCTACACCTTC. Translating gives CASSPKMGQGYVFHGYGYTF. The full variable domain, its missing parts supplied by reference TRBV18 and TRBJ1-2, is NAGVMQNPRHLVRRRGQEARLRCSPMKGHSHVYWYRQLPEEGLKFMVYLQKENIIDESGMPKERFSAEFPKEGPSILRIQQVVRGDSAAYFCASSPKMGQGYVFHGYGYTFGSGTRLTVV.